The rows below give T cell receptor beta chains drawn from one sample of a study of metastatic and nonmetastatic thyroid tumors. TCRdb reprocessed the PCR reads via MiXCR. The sample records roughly 30,000 clones, less than 4% being singletons. Sequencing was done on a sample of blood. The receptors come from a male donor with papillary thyroid cancer or a benign thyroid nodule (not recorded which). Some clones in this sample may be carry-over from other donors' samples. CDR3s include the opening cysteine and the closing phenylalanine or tryptophan. D genes are given only for firm matches. Size is stated for part of the rows, as once, few or many counts, or as a class when the clone is expanded.

len: 17; d_gene: TRBD1; v_gene: TRBV27; abundance: NA; j_gene: TRBJ1-6; CDR3aa: CASSIKTGGSYNSPLHF; CDR3nt: TGTGCCAGCAGTATTAAGACAGGGGGAAGCTATAATTCACCCCTCCACTTT
len: 16; d_gene: TRBD1; v_gene: TRBV28; abundance: many; j_gene: TRBJ1-4; CDR3aa: CASSPGTGDWREKLFF; CDR3nt: TGTGCCAGCAGTCCGGGGACAGGGGATTGGCGGGAAAAACTGTTTTTT
len: 13; d_gene: NA; v_gene: TRBV3-1; abundance: many; j_gene: TRBJ2-3; CDR3aa: CASSLSGTDTQYF; CDR3nt: TGTGCCAGCAGCTTAAGCGGAACAGATACGCAGTATTTT
len: 15; d_gene: NA; v_gene: TRBV27; abundance: NA; j_gene: TRBJ1-2; CDR3aa: CASSTRLVSNYGYTF; CDR3nt: TGTGCCAGCAGTACCCGACTGGTGTCGAACTATGGCTACACCTTC
len: 14; d_gene: TRBD1; v_gene: TRBV28; abundance: NA; j_gene: TRBJ1-4; CDR3aa: CASSTGTGGEKLFF; CDR3nt: TGTGCCAGCAGTACCGGGACAGGGGGCGAAAAACTGTTTTTT
len: 12; d_gene: NA; v_gene: TRBV18; abundance: few; j_gene: TRBJ1-5; CDR3aa: CASSPRDQPQHF; CDR3nt: TGTGCCAGCTCCCCCAGGGATCAGCCCCAGCATTTT
len: 15; d_gene: TRBD1; v_gene: TRBV28; abundance: medium-sized; j_gene: TRBJ1-5; CDR3aa: CASSPSTGGLQPQHF; CDR3nt: TGTGCCAGCAGTCCCTCGACAGGGGGACTTCAGCCCCAGCATTTT
len: 15; d_gene: TRBD1; v_gene: TRBV12-3/TRBV12-4; abundance: medium-sized; j_gene: TRBJ2-2; CDR3aa: CASRSGTGVPGELFF; CDR3nt: TGTGCCAGCAGGTCAGGGACAGGGGTTCCCGGGGAGCTGTTTTTT
len: 15; d_gene: NA; v_gene: TRBV19; abundance: many; j_gene: TRBJ2-3; CDR3aa: CASSIATTGADTQYF; CDR3nt: TGTGCCAGTAGTATAGCCACGACCGGGGCAGATACGCAGTATTTT
len: 14; d_gene: NA; v_gene: TRBV20-1; abundance: medium-sized; j_gene: TRBJ2-3; CDR3aa: CSATLGDGTDTQYF; CDR3nt: TGCAGTGCTACCCTAGGGGACGGGACAGATACGCAGTATTTT
len: 17; d_gene: TRBD1; v_gene: TRBV12-3/TRBV12-4; abundance: many; j_gene: TRBJ2-3; CDR3aa: CASSSPGQGASTDTQYF; CDR3nt: TGTGCCAGCAGTTCGCCGGGACAGGGGGCAAGCACAGATACGCAGTATTTT
len: 12; d_gene: NA; v_gene: TRBV28; abundance: medium-sized; j_gene: TRBJ1-5; CDR3aa: CASSFTNQPQHF; CDR3nt: TGTGCCAGCAGTTTTACCAATCAGCCCCAGCATTTT
len: 15; d_gene: NA; v_gene: TRBV27; abundance: few; j_gene: TRBJ2-7; CDR3aa: CASSLFADMDHEQYF; CDR3nt: TGTGCCAGCAGTTTATTTGCGGACATGGACCACGAGCAGTACTTC
len: 16; d_gene: TRBD1; v_gene: TRBV20-1; abundance: many; j_gene: TRBJ2-7; CDR3aa: CSALYLDTGTGDQQYF; CDR3nt: TGCAGTGCTCTCTATCTGGACACCGGGACAGGGGATCAGCAGTACTTC
len: 14; d_gene: NA; v_gene: TRBV6-1; abundance: few; j_gene: TRBJ2-2; CDR3aa: CAIQGRAEGGELFF; CDR3nt: TGTGCCATCCAAGGACGTGCCGAGGGCGGGGAGCTGTTTTTT
len: 12; d_gene: NA; v_gene: TRBV7-3; abundance: many; j_gene: TRBJ2-7; CDR3aa: CASSYGGYEQYF; CDR3nt: TGTGCCAGCAGCTACGGGGGCTACGAGCAGTACTTC
len: 14; d_gene: TRBD1; v_gene: TRBV6-1; abundance: NA; j_gene: TRBJ2-3; CDR3aa: CASSVVRGPDTQYF; CDR3nt: TGTGCCAGCAGTGTTGTCAGGGGGCCAGATACGCAGTATTTT
len: 15; d_gene: NA; v_gene: TRBV7-2; abundance: NA; j_gene: TRBJ2-5; CDR3aa: CASSLGGLYQETQYF; CDR3nt: TGTGCCAGCAGCTTAGGGGGCCTTTACCAAGAGACCCAGTACTTC
len: 18; d_gene: TRBD2; v_gene: TRBV5-1; abundance: few; j_gene: TRBJ2-3; CDR3aa: CASSPPPWTSGSRDTQYF; CDR3nt: TGCGCCAGCAGCCCTCCTCCCTGGACTAGCGGGAGTAGGGATACGCAGTATTTT
len: 16; d_gene: NA; v_gene: TRBV27; abundance: few; j_gene: TRBJ1-6; CDR3aa: CASSPTSAWGRAPLHF; CDR3nt: TGTGCCAGCAGCCCCACTTCAGCATGGGGGAGGGCACCCCTCCACTTT
len: 13; d_gene: TRBD1; v_gene: TRBV10-3; abundance: many; j_gene: TRBJ1-2; CDR3aa: CAISLTGNYGYTF; CDR3nt: TGTGCCATCAGCCTGACAGGGAACTATGGCTACACCTTC
len: 17; d_gene: NA; v_gene: TRBV7-2; abundance: NA; j_gene: TRBJ1-5; CDR3aa: CASSPPLGTGGNQPQHF; CDR3nt: TGTGCCAGCAGCCCCCCCCTGGGAACCGGTGGCAATCAGCCCCAGCATTTT
len: 15; d_gene: NA; v_gene: TRBV19; abundance: many; j_gene: TRBJ1-5; CDR3aa: CASIQGGGSNQPQHF; CDR3nt: TGTGCCAGTATCCAGGGCGGGGGTAGCAATCAGCCCCAGCATTTT
len: 15; d_gene: NA; v_gene: TRBV6-2/TRBV6-3; abundance: NA; j_gene: TRBJ1-6; CDR3aa: CASSTGQRYNSPLHF; CDR3nt: TGTGCCAGCAGTACCGGACAGCGATATAATTCACCCCTCCACTTT
len: 12; d_gene: NA; v_gene: TRBV18; abundance: many; j_gene: TRBJ2-5; CDR3aa: CASSPPRETQYF; CDR3nt: TGTGCCAGCTCACCACCCCGAGAGACCCAGTACTTC
len: 13; d_gene: NA; v_gene: TRBV6-5; abundance: many; j_gene: TRBJ1-1; CDR3aa: CASSYGSKTEAFF; CDR3nt: TGTGCCAGCAGTTACGGCAGTAAGACTGAAGCTTTCTTT
len: 12; d_gene: NA; v_gene: TRBV20-1; abundance: many; j_gene: TRBJ1-1; CDR3aa: CSPRAGNTEAFF; CDR3nt: TGCAGCCCCAGGGCGGGAAACACTGAAGCTTTCTTT
len: 16; d_gene: TRBD1; v_gene: TRBV27; abundance: medium-sized; j_gene: TRBJ1-6; CDR3aa: CASSLFGQGANSPLHF; CDR3nt: TGTGCCAGCAGTTTATTTGGACAGGGGGCGAATTCACCCCTCCACTTT
len: 16; d_gene: TRBD2; v_gene: TRBV11-3; abundance: few; j_gene: TRBJ2-5; CDR3aa: CASSTQREGPQETQYF; CDR3nt: TGTGCCAGCAGCACGCAGCGGGAGGGCCCTCAGGAGACCCAGTACTTC
len: 13; d_gene: NA; v_gene: TRBV6-2/TRBV6-3; abundance: NA; j_gene: TRBJ1-5; CDR3aa: CASSVQSNQPQHF; CDR3nt: TGTGCCAGCAGTGTCCAAAGCAATCAGCCCCAGCATTTT
len: 15; d_gene: NA; v_gene: TRBV19; abundance: many; j_gene: TRBJ2-3; CDR3aa: CASSVQVLETDTQYF; CDR3nt: TGTGCCAGTAGTGTACAGGTCCTCGAGACAGATACGCAGTATTTT
len: 15; d_gene: NA; v_gene: TRBV6-1; abundance: NA; j_gene: TRBJ2-5; CDR3aa: CASTRIRGAQETQYF; CDR3nt: TGTGCCAGCACTAGGATTCGGGGAGCGCAAGAGACCCAGTACTTC
len: 15; d_gene: TRBD1; v_gene: TRBV7-9; abundance: few; j_gene: TRBJ1-3; CDR3aa: CASSLPGQGSNTIYF; CDR3nt: TGTGCCAGCAGCTTGCCGGGACAGGGTTCCAACACCATATATTTT
len: 17; d_gene: TRBD2; v_gene: TRBV5-1; abundance: few; j_gene: TRBJ2-1; CDR3aa: CASSWGVAGSSYNEQFF; CDR3nt: TGCGCCAGCAGCTGGGGGGTAGCGGGATCGTCCTACAATGAGCAGTTCTTC
len: 19; d_gene: TRBD1; v_gene: TRBV12-5; abundance: few; j_gene: TRBJ1-1; CDR3aa: CASGLVRAGGVGVGTEAFF; CDR3nt: TGTGCTAGTGGTTTGGTTAGGGCAGGGGGAGTGGGAGTGGGCACTGAAGCTTTCTTT
len: 15; d_gene: NA; v_gene: TRBV2; abundance: many; j_gene: TRBJ1-6; CDR3aa: CASSAEAGRNSPLHF; CDR3nt: TGTGCCAGCAGTGCAGAGGCAGGGAGGAATTCACCCCTCCACTTT
len: 15; d_gene: NA; v_gene: TRBV5-1; abundance: many; j_gene: TRBJ2-7; CDR3aa: CASSLGPGTSYEQYF; CDR3nt: TGCGCCAGCAGCTTGGGTCCCGGGACATCCTACGAGCAGTACTTC
len: 15; d_gene: NA; v_gene: TRBV9; abundance: few; j_gene: TRBJ1-2; CDR3aa: CARSLEVSANYGYTF; CDR3nt: TGTGCCAGAAGCTTAGAAGTCTCCGCGAACTATGGCTACACCTTC
len: 12; d_gene: TRBD1; v_gene: TRBV27; abundance: NA; j_gene: TRBJ1-1; CDR3aa: CASSGQGVKAFF; CDR3nt: TGTGCCAGCAGCGGACAGGGAGTAAAAGCTTTCTTT
len: 16; d_gene: NA; v_gene: TRBV19; abundance: NA; j_gene: TRBJ2-2; CDR3aa: CASSLREGRNTGELFF; CDR3nt: TGTGCCAGTAGTTTACGAGAGGGCCGGAACACCGGGGAGCTGTTTTTT
len: 18; d_gene: NA; v_gene: TRBV7-8; abundance: NA; j_gene: TRBJ1-5; CDR3aa: CASSFRGGGRNSNQPQHF; CDR3nt: TGTGCCAGCAGCTTTAGGGGGGGAGGACGGAACTCAAATCAGCCCCAGCATTTT
len: 16; d_gene: TRBD1; v_gene: TRBV6-5; abundance: medium-sized; j_gene: TRBJ2-5; CDR3aa: CASSYSNRGLGETQYF; CDR3nt: TGTGCCAGCAGTTACTCGAACAGGGGGCTGGGGGAGACCCAGTACTTC
len: 13; d_gene: TRBD1; v_gene: TRBV6-2/TRBV6-3; abundance: few; j_gene: TRBJ2-2; CDR3aa: CASRSTGPGELFF; CDR3nt: TGTGCCAGCAGGTCGACAGGGCCCGGGGAGCTGTTTTTT
len: 13; d_gene: NA; v_gene: TRBV30; abundance: NA; j_gene: TRBJ2-2; CDR3aa: CAWSSANTGELFF; CDR3nt: TGTGCCTGGAGCTCTGCGAACACCGGGGAGCTGTTTTTT
len: 15; d_gene: TRBD2; v_gene: TRBV24-1; abundance: many; j_gene: TRBJ2-7; CDR3aa: CATSDSSSGTYEQYF; CDR3nt: TGTGCCACCAGTGATTCCTCTAGCGGAACCTACGAGCAGTACTTC
len: 15; d_gene: NA; v_gene: TRBV28; abundance: medium-sized; j_gene: TRBJ2-2; CDR3aa: CASSPMTDLTGELFF; CDR3nt: TGTGCCAGCAGTCCCATGACAGACCTAACCGGGGAGCTGTTTTTT
len: 17; d_gene: NA; v_gene: TRBV10-3; abundance: NA; j_gene: TRBJ2-2; CDR3aa: CAISESLRGEYTGELFF; CDR3nt: TGTGCCATCAGTGAGTCTTTACGGGGAGAATACACCGGGGAGCTGTTTTTT
len: 16; d_gene: NA; v_gene: TRBV5-1; abundance: NA; j_gene: TRBJ2-3; CDR3aa: CASSFFRPGSTDTQYF; CDR3nt: TGCGCCAGCAGCTTTTTCCGCCCAGGGAGCACAGATACGCAGTATTTT
len: 15; d_gene: TRBD2; v_gene: TRBV28; abundance: NA; j_gene: TRBJ2-3; CDR3aa: CASSPSGRNTDTQYF; CDR3nt: TGTGCCAGCAGTCCTAGCGGGAGGAACACAGATACGCAGTATTTT
len: 12; d_gene: TRBD1; v_gene: TRBV19; abundance: NA; j_gene: TRBJ1-2; CDR3aa: CASWDSNYGYTF; CDR3nt: TGTGCCAGTTGGGACAGTAACTATGGCTACACCTTC
len: 13; d_gene: NA; v_gene: TRBV6-1; abundance: many; j_gene: TRBJ2-5; CDR3aa: CASSPTNQETQYF; CDR3nt: TGTGCCAGCAGCCCGACAAACCAAGAGACCCAGTACTTC
len: 18; d_gene: TRBD2; v_gene: TRBV11-2; abundance: many; j_gene: TRBJ2-3; CDR3aa: CASSLDFALAGGSDTQYF; CDR3nt: TGTGCCAGCAGCTTAGATTTTGCGCTAGCGGGAGGGTCAGATACGCAGTATTTT
len: 14; d_gene: NA; v_gene: TRBV12-3/TRBV12-4; abundance: few; j_gene: TRBJ1-2; CDR3aa: CASSFGATASGYTF; CDR3nt: TGTGCCAGCAGTTTTGGGGCGACCGCCTCTGGCTACACCTTC
len: 13; d_gene: NA; v_gene: TRBV10-1; abundance: few; j_gene: TRBJ1-1; CDR3aa: CASSDGMNTEAFF; CDR3nt: TGCGCCAGCAGTGATGGCATGAACACTGAAGCTTTCTTT
len: 15; d_gene: TRBD2; v_gene: TRBV7-6; abundance: many; j_gene: TRBJ2-1; CDR3aa: CASSSSGSTYNEQFF; CDR3nt: TGTGCCAGCAGCTCTAGCGGGTCAACCTACAATGAGCAGTTCTTC
len: 12; d_gene: TRBD1; v_gene: TRBV6-2/TRBV6-3; abundance: medium-sized; j_gene: TRBJ1-4; CDR3aa: CASSYQGAKLFF; CDR3nt: TGTGCCAGCAGTTACCAGGGGGCAAAACTGTTTTTT
len: 14; d_gene: NA; v_gene: TRBV6-1; abundance: few; j_gene: TRBJ1-2; CDR3aa: CASSESVGDYGYTF; CDR3nt: TGTGCCAGCAGTGAATCGGTCGGGGACTATGGCTACACCTTC
len: 14; d_gene: NA; v_gene: TRBV19; abundance: medium-sized; j_gene: TRBJ1-2; CDR3aa: CASRLRGSDYGYTF; CDR3nt: TGTGCCAGTAGGCTCAGGGGATCTGACTATGGCTACACCTTC
len: 14; d_gene: NA; v_gene: TRBV3-1; abundance: many; j_gene: TRBJ1-1; CDR3aa: CASSQEGGNTEAFF; CDR3nt: TGTGCCAGCAGCCAAGAAGGGGGGAACACTGAAGCTTTCTTT